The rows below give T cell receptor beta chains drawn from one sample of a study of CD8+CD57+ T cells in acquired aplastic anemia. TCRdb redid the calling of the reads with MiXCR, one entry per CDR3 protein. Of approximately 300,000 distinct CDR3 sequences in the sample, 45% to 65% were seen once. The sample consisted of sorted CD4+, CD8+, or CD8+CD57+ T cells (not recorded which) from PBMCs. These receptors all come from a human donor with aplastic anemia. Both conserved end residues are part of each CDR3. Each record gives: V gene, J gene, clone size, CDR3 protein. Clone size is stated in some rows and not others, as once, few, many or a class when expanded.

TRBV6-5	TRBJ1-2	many	CASSYLQGYGYTF
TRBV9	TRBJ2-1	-	CASSAVRYNEQFF
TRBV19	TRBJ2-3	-	CASTPGHLSTDTQYF
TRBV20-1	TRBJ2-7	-	CSARPGQGPYEQYF
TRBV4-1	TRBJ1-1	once	CASSSPGSEGYSEAFF
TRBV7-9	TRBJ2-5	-	CASSSGTGQTQYF
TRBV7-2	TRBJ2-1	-	CASSSRSGEQFF
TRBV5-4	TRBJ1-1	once	CASSLVRVPEAFF
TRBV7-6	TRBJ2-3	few	CASSLPASSTDTQYF
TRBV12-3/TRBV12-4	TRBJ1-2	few	CASSSSGSYGYTF
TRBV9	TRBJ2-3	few	CASSVAIREDTQYF
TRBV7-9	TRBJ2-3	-	CASNPGASTDTQYF
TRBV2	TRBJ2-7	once	CASHETGVTYEQYF